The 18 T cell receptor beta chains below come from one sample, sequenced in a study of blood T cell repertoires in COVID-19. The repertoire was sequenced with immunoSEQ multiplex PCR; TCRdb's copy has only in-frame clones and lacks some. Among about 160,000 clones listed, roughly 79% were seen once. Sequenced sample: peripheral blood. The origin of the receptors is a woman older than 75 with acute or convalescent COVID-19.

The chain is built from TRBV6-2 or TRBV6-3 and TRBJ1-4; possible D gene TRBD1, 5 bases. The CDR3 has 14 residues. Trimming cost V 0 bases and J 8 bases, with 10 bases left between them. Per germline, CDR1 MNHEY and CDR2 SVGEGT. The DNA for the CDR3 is TGTGCCAGCAGTTACTCCGGGGGACCCGAAAAACTGTTTTTT. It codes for CASSYSGGPEKLFF.

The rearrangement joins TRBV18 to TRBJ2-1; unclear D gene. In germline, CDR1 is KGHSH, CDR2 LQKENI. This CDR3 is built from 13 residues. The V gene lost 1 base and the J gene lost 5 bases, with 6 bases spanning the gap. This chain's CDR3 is CASSPRLNNEQFF. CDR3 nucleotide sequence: TGTGCCAGCTCACCACGACTGAACAATGAGCAGTTCTTC.

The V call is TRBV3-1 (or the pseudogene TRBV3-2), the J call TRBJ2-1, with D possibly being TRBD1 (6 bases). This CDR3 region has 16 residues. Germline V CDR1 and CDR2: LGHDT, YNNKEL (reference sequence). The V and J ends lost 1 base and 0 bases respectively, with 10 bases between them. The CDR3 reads CASSQAGDTSYNEQFF. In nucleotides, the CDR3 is TGTGCCAGCAGCCAAGCTGGGGACACCTCCTACAATGAGCAGTTCTTC.

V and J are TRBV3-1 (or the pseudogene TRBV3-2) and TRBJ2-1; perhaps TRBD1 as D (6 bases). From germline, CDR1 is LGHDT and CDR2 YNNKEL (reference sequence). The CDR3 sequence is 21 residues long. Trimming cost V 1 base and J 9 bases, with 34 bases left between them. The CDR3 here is CASSQALDTGYILGGIREQFF. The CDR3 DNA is TGTGCCAGCAGCCAAGCCCTCGATACAGGATACATACTAGGGGGTATACGTGAGCAGTTCTTC.

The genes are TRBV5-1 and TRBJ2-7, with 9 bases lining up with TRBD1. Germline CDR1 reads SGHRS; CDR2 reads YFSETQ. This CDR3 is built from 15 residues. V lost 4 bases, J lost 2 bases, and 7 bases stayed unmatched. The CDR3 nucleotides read TGCGCCAGCAGCGCCGCGGGACAGGGCCCCTACGAGCAGTACTTC. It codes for CASSAAGQGPYEQYF.

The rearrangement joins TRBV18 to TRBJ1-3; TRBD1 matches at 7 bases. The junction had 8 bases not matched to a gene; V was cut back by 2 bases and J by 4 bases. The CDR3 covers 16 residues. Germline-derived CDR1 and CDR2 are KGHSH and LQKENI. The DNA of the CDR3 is TGTGCCAGCTCACCATCCCAGGGGGAGTCAGGAAACACCATATATTTT. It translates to CASSPSQGESGNTIYF.

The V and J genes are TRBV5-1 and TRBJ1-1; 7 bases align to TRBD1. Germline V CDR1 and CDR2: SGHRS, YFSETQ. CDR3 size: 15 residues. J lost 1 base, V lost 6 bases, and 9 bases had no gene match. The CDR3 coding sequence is TGCGCCAGCACTCGCAGAGGGGGCAGGAACACTGAAGCTTTCTTT. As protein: CASTRRGGRNTEAFF.

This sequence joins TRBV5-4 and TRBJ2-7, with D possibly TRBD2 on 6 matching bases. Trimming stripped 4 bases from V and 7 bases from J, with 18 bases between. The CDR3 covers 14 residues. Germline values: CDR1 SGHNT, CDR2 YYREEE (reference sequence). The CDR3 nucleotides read TGTGCCAGCAGCCAGAAGCAGACCGCGGGGGAGCAGTACTTC. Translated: CASSQKQTAGEQYF.

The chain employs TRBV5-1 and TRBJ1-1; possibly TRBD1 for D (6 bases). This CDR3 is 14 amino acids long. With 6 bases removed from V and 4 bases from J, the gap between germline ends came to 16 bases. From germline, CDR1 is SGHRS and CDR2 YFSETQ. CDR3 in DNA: TGCGCCAGCAAATCGACAGGTTTTGGCACTGAAGCTTTCTTT. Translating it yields CASKSTGFGTEAFF.

The DNA of the CDR3 is TGTGCCAGCTCAGGTAGGGAGGCGGATGGCTACACCTTC. This gives the protein CASSGREADGYTF. The chain is built from TRBV18 and TRBJ1-2; D is unclear. This CDR3 comprises 13 residues. The V end lost 5 bases, the J end lost 6 bases, and 13 bases lay between the germline ends. Germline V gene data show CDR1 as KGHSH and CDR2 as LQKENI. Using reference TRBV18 and TRBJ1-2 for the parts outside the CDR3, the full variable domain is NAGVMQNPRHLVRRRGQEARLRCSPMKGHSHVYWYRQLPEEGLKFMVYLQKENIIDESGMPKERFSAEFPKEGPSILRIQQVVRGDSAAYFCASSGREADGYTFGSGTRLTVV.

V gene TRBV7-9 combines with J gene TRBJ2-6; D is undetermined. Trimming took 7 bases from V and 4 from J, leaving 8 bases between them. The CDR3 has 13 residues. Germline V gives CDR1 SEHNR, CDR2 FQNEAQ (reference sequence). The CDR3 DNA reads TGTGCCAGCATCTTTCAGGGGGCCAACGTCCTGACTTTC. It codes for CASIFQGANVLTF.

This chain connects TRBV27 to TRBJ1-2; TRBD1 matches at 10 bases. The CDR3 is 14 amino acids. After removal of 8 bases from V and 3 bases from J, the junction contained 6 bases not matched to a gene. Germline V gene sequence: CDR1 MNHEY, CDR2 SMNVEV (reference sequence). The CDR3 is CASGPGQGYYGYTF. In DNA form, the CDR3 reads TGTGCCAGCGGCCCGGGACAGGGGTACTATGGCTACACCTTC.

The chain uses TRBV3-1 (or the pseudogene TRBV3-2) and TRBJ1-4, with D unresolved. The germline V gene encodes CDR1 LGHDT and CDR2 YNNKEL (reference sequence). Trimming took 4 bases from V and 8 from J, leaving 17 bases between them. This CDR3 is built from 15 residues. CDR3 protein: CASSRGTLREEKLFF. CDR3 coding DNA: TGTGCCAGCAGCCGCGGTACTCTGAGGGAAGAAAAACTGTTTTTT.

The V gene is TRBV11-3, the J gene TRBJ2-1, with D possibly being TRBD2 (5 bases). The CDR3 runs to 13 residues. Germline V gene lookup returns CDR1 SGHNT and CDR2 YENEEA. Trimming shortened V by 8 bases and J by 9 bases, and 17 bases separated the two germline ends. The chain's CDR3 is CASRNEPSPEQFF. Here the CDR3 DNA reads TGTGCCAGCCGAAACGAACCTAGCCCTGAGCAGTTCTTC. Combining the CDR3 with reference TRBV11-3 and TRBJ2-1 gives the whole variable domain EAGVVQSPRYKIIEKKQPVAFWCNPISGHNTLYWYLQNLGQGPELLIRYENEEAVDDSQLPKDRFSAERLKGVDSTLKIQPAELGDSAVYLCASRNEPSPEQFFGPGTRLTVL.

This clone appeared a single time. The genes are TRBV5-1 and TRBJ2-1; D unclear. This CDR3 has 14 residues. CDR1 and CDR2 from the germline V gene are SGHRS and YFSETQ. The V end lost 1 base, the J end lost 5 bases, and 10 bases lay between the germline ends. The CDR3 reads CASSLSPSDNEQFF. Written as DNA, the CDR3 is TGCGCCAGCAGCTTGTCCCCCTCAGACAATGAGCAGTTCTTC.

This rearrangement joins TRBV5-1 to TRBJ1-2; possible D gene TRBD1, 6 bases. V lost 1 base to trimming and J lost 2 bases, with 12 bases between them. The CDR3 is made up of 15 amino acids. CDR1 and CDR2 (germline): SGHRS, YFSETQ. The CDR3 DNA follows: TGCGCCAGCAGCTTGACGGCAGGGGAGAACTATGGCTACACCTTC. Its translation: CASSLTAGENYGYTF.

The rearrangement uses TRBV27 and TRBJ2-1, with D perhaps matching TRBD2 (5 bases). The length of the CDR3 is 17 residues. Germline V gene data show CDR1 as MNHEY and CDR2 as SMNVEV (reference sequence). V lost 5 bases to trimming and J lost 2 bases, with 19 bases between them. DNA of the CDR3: TGTGCCAGCAGTCATAGGGCCGGGAATAGACCCTACAATGAGCAGTTCTTC. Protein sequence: CASSHRAGNRPYNEQFF.

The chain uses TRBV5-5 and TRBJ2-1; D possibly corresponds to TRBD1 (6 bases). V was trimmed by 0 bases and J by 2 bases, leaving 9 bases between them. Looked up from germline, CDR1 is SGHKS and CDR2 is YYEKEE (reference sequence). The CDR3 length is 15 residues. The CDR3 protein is CASSLAQGTYNEQFF. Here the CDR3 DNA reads TGTGCCAGCAGCTTGGCTCAGGGGACCTACAATGAGCAGTTCTTC.